This entry is about one T cell receptor beta chain. The data derive from a study of radiation and T cells in renal cell carcinoma. The germline V and J ends were trimmed by 3 bases and 1 base, with 4 bases remaining between them. Looked up from germline, CDR1 is SGHDN and CDR2 is FVKESK. The CDR3 length is 13 residues. TCRdb keeps only in-frame clones here, not all; method: immunoSEQ multiplex PCR. The sample contains some 120,000 clones, 88% of which appear only once. The time point: blood 2 weeks post-SBRT. The treatment here: 15 Gy SBRT to primary tumor, nephrectomy 4 weeks later. The input for sequencing was blood, taken from a patient whose treatment included radiotherapy and nephrectomy. This sequence was found in an older woman with renal cell carcinoma. The V gene is TRBV14, the J gene TRBJ1-5, with D unclear. CDR3 protein: CASSHGSNQPQHF. In nucleotides, the CDR3 is TGTGCCAGCAGCCATGGCAGCAATCAGCCCCAGCATTTT.